This passage covers 10 T cell receptor beta chains from one sample sequenced in a study of cytomegalovirus exposure and HLA in healthy donors. Researchers ran the PCR with 60 Vbeta and 13 Jbeta primers. Measured with immunoSEQ multiplex PCR; TCRdb has only the in-frame clones, and not every one. The table has around 150,000 clones, about three quarters seen once. The material sequenced was PBMCs. The receptors originated from a man in his fifties or sixties in good health and CMV-seropositive.

The V and J genes are TRBV27 and TRBJ2-6, with D possibly matching TRBD2 (5 bases). Germline CDR1 is MNHEY and CDR2 is SMNVEV (reference sequence). V lost 3 bases and J 3 bases, leaving 9 bases between the germline ends. The CDR3 totals 15 residues. The CDR3 DNA follows: TGTGCCAGCAGTTTGGGAGACAATGGGGCCAACGTCCTGACTTTC. This codes for CASSLGDNGANVLTF.

In this sample, this clone turned up a few times. The chain has TRBV7-2 and TRBJ2-7; 9 bases map to TRBD2. CDR1 is SGHTA, CDR2 FQGNSA, per germline. V lost 2 bases to trimming and J lost 4 bases; unmatched junction nucleotides: 15. The CDR3 sequence is 18 residues long. CDR3 nucleotides: TGTGCCAGCAGCTTATATCAGAGTCGCGGGGGGGCAATTTACGAGCAGTACTTC. Residues: CASSLYQSRGGAIYEQYF.

The CDR3 loop reads CASSSPPGVMAGELFF. The CDR3 bases are TGTGCCAGTAGTTCTCCCCCGGGAGTAATGGCCGGGGAGCTGTTTTTT. The V call is TRBV19, the J call TRBJ2-2, with TRBD2 as a possible D gene (6 bases). Trimming removed 5 bases at V and 6 bases at J, with 19 bases between. Germline values: CDR1 LNHDA, CDR2 SQIVND (reference sequence). The CDR3 extends over 16 amino acids.

Comment on this clone: Other DNA sequences in the sample encode the same CDR3. The rearrangement joins TRBV27 to TRBJ2-7; TRBD1 is a possible D gene (6 bases). This CDR3 is 14 amino acids long. Trimming stripped 6 bases from V and 2 bases from J, with 14 bases between. CDR1 is MNHEY and CDR2 is SMNVEV in the germline V gene (reference sequence). CDR3 sequence reads: CASRRQVTTYEQYF. CDR3 nucleotide sequence: TGTGCCAGCAGGAGACAGGTTACCACCTACGAGCAGTACTTC.

The chain combines TRBV9 with TRBJ1-1; D unresolved. V lost 3 bases, J lost 3 bases, and 9 bases lay in between. This CDR3 is built from 13 residues. Germline CDR1 SGDLS, CDR2 YYNGEE. The CDR3 reads CASSAARDTEAFF. CDR3 bases: TGTGCCAGCAGCGCCGCCCGGGACACTGAAGCTTTCTTT.

This rearrangement joins TRBV11-3 to TRBJ2-7; 12 nucleotides match TRBD1. V was clipped by 4 bases and J by 3 bases; unmatched bases: 4. Germline V gene sequence: CDR1 SGHNT, CDR2 YENEEA. This CDR3 contains 15 residues. CDR3 protein: CASSSGTGGNYEQYF. Written as DNA, the CDR3 is TGTGCCAGCAGCTCCGGGACAGGGGGCAACTACGAGCAGTACTTC.

The chain is built from TRBV29-1 and TRBJ1-2; possible D gene TRBD1, 6 bases. Germline lookup yields CDR1 SQVTM and CDR2 ANQGSEA. V was cut by 6 bases and J by 1 base, with 9 bases left in between. CDR3 size: 12 residues. As DNA, the CDR3 is TGCAGCGTGGACAGCTTTAACTATGGCTACACCTTC. Translating gives CSVDSFNYGYTF.

The CDR3 DNA reads as TGCGCCAGCAGCTGGGGGGGGCCTAACACTGAAGCTTTCTTT. Translated: CASSWGGPNTEAFF. The V and J genes are TRBV5-1 and TRBJ1-1; TRBD1 might be the D (6 bases). The germline V gene encodes CDR1 SGHRS and CDR2 YFSETQ. V dropped 3 bases and J dropped 2 bases, with 11 bases sitting between them. The length of the CDR3 is 14 residues. Variable domain in full (rest from reference TRBV5-1 and TRBJ1-1): KAGVTQTPRYLIKTRGQQVTLSCSPISGHRSVSWYQQTPGQGLQFLFEYFSETQRNKGNFPGRFSGRQFSNSRSEMNVSTLELGDSALYLCASSWGGPNTEAFFGQGTRLTVV.

Concerning this clone: In the same sample, other DNA sequences code for this CDR3. The rearrangement links TRBV2 to TRBJ2-1; D is uncertain. Germline V CDR1 and CDR2: SNHLY, FYNNEI. There are 10 residues in the CDR3. V lost 7 bases and J 10 bases, leaving 8 bases between the germline ends. The CDR3 spells CASNGGEQFF. The CDR3 DNA reads as TGTGCCAGCAACGGCGGAGAGCAGTTCTTC.

There are many counts of this clone. This chain links TRBV7-2 with TRBJ2-7; D unclear. CDR1 is SGHTA and CDR2 is FQGNSA in the germline V gene. The CDR3 runs to 11 residues. V lost 3 bases to trimming and J lost 9 bases, with 9 bases between them. The CDR3 bases are TGTGCCAGCAGCTTCTCGCAGGTGCAGTACTTC. This translates into CASSFSQVQYF.